Each of the 21 T cell receptor beta chains below was sequenced from the same sample in a study of response to subunit inactivated influenza vaccine (dated by TCRdb to the late 2010s). Library method: RT-PCR. The sequencer was an Illumina HiSeq 2500. TCRdb cleaned the public reads at Q25 with fastp, built clones with MiXCR and kept in-frame beta chains. Every entry covers one CDR3 protein and lists the most common genes and DNA from its rows. This sample comprises 610,000 or so distinct CDR3 sequences, less than 15% of them detected only once. The ten largest clones take up 11% of the sample. The sequencing used PBMCs from blood, collected 11 to 12 days after vaccination. Receptors were obtained from a man over 45 who received an inactivated influenza vaccine. Donor details come from another sample of the same person, matched by shared clones.

The rearrangement links TRBV5-6 to TRBJ2-3; 9 bases are shared with TRBD1. Germline CDR1 and CDR2: SGHDT and YYEEEE. V lost 3 bases, J lost 2 bases, and 4 bases stayed unmatched. The length of the CDR3 is 15 residues. The CDR3, as DNA: TGTGCCAGCAGCTGGGGACAGGGTCCCACAGATACGCAGTATTTT. Its protein is CASSWGQGPTDTQYF.

V gene TRBV7-2 combines with J gene TRBJ1-2; maybe TRBD1 (6 bases). Germline V CDR1 and CDR2: SGHTA, FQGNSA. V was clipped by 6 bases and J by 0 bases, with 11 bases between them. The CDR3 loop spans 14 amino acids. The CDR3: CASRATGANYGYTF. The CDR3 coding sequence is TGTGCCAGCAGAGCGACAGGAGCTAACTATGGCTACACCTTC.

The chain employs TRBV15 and TRBJ2-6, with D perhaps TRBD1 or TRBD2 (5 bases each). This CDR3 is built from 19 residues. Germline assignment: CDR1 LNHNV and CDR2 YYDKDF (reference sequence). V was clipped by 3 bases and J by 3 bases, with 21 bases between them. CDR3 coding DNA: TGTGCCACCAGCAGGACCCCGCCGGGGCGCTTTATTGGGGCCAACGTCCTGACTTTC. Its protein product is CATSRTPPGRFIGANVLTF.

Ten or more counts support this clonotype. The V call is TRBV12-3 or TRBV12-4, the J call TRBJ2-3; no firm D call. CDR3 length: 13 amino acids. Trimming shortened V by 0 bases and J by 6 bases, and 7 bases separated the two germline ends. CDR3 in amino acids: CASSLAGRDTQYF. The CDR3 DNA reads TGTGCCAGCAGTTTAGCGGGAAGGGATACGCAGTATTTT.

This clonotype was seen at least ten times. This chain links TRBV7-6 with TRBJ2-7; tentative D call: TRBD1 (6 bases). The CDR3 runs 13 residues. Trimming left V 5 bases short and J 0 bases short, with 8 bases between. Germline V lookup: CDR1 SGHVS, CDR2 FNYEAQ. CDR3 region: CASSGTHSYEQYF. The DNA of the CDR3 is TGTGCCAGCAGCGGGACACACTCCTACGAGCAGTACTTC.

The J gene is TRBJ2-2, the V gene TRBV7-2, with 7 bases that match TRBD1. Germline trimming cut 4 bases from V and 3 bases from J; bases unmatched to any gene: 8. This CDR3 contains 16 residues. Germline CDR1 is SGHTA and CDR2 is FQGNSA. The chain's CDR3 is CASSSQTGWDTGELFF. CDR3 DNA sequence: TGTGCCAGCAGCTCGCAGACAGGGTGGGACACCGGGGAGCTGTTTTTT.

This clonotype came up once. The chain recombines TRBV25-1 with TRBJ2-7; D call uncertain. Germline V gene sequence: CDR1 MGHDK, CDR2 SYGVNS. This CDR3 has 14 amino acids. V was cut by 5 bases and J by 5 bases, with 16 bases left in between. The CDR3: CASSPATRSHEQYF. The CDR3 nucleotides are TGTGCCAGCAGTCCAGCCACAAGGAGCCACGAGCAGTACTTC.

The CDR3 is CASSLVGQTQYF. CDR3 DNA sequence: TGTGCCAGCAGTTTAGTGGGACAGACCCAGTACTTC. The rearrangement joins TRBV28 to TRBJ2-5; TRBD1 or TRBD2 may be the D gene (5 bases each). Germline assignment: CDR1 MDHEN and CDR2 SYDVKM. The CDR3 totals 12 residues. V shed 2 bases and J shed 6 bases, with 7 bases lying between them.

V is TRBV28 and J is TRBJ1-2; no clear D. The length of the CDR3 is 13 residues. Trimming took off 5 bases at V and 4 bases at J, with 11 bases between the two ends. Germline V gene sequence: CDR1 MDHEN, CDR2 SYDVKM. The CDR3 DNA is TGTGCCAGCAGTCCGGGATACCTCTATGGCTACACCTTC. Its protein is CASSPGYLYGYTF.

V and J are TRBV5-1 and TRBJ2-2; no firm D call. Per the germline V gene, CDR1 is SGHRS and CDR2 is YFSETQ. This CDR3 contains 14 residues. V lost 0 bases and J 7 bases, leaving 10 bases between the germline ends. The CDR3: CASSLVMDFGELFF. The CDR3 DNA reads as TGCGCCAGCAGCTTGGTCATGGATTTCGGGGAGCTGTTTTTT.

This clonotype was seen a few times. The chain uses TRBV14 and TRBJ2-1; D remains unclear. Trimming removed 2 bases at V and 0 bases at J, with 8 bases between. The germline gives CDR1 SGHDN, CDR2 FVKESK. The CDR3 loop spans 15 amino acids. In DNA, the CDR3 is TGTGCCAGCAGCCAATTTATAAGCTCCTACAATGAGCAGTTCTTC. Protein product: CASSQFISSYNEQFF.

This clonotype was seen a few times. The rearrangement links TRBV18 to TRBJ1-2; TRBD1 aligns across 7 bases. Germline CDR1 is KGHSH and CDR2 is LQKENI. The CDR3 has 14 amino acids. With 3 bases clipped from V and 4 bases from J, the junction kept 5 bases outside the gene matches. CDR3 nucleotides: TGTGCCAGCTCACCCGAGACAGGGAGCTATGGCTACACCTTC. As protein: CASSPETGSYGYTF.

The chain is built from TRBV7-2 and TRBJ1-1; 10 positions match TRBD1. Germline CDR1 reads SGHTA; CDR2 reads FQGNSA. With 5 bases clipped from V and 4 bases from J, the junction kept 7 bases outside the gene matches. The CDR3 totals 15 residues. CDR3: CASSAQTGGFTEAFF. The DNA of the CDR3 is TGTGCCAGCAGCGCCCAGACAGGGGGCTTCACTGAAGCTTTCTTT.

CDR3 coding DNA: TGTGCCAGCAGCTTAGCGCACAATGAGCAGTTCTTC. Encoded protein: CASSLAHNEQFF. V is TRBV7-8 and J is TRBJ2-1; D ambiguous. Trimming removed 0 bases at V and 5 bases at J, with 2 bases between. From germline, CDR1 is SGHVS and CDR2 FQNEAQ. The CDR3 loop spans 12 amino acids.

The CDR3 nucleotides are TGTGCCACCAGCAGAGATCCTCGGGGATCAGGCTCACCCCTCCACTTT. As protein: CATSRDPRGSGSPLHF. The chain links TRBV15 to TRBJ1-6; no clear D gene. Germline V gene lookup returns CDR1 LNHNV and CDR2 YYDKDF (reference sequence). The CDR3 runs 16 residues. Trimming pared 0 bases from V and 10 bases from J, leaving 16 bases between.

The CDR3: CAGQSDRGQPQHF. The CDR3 DNA follows: TGTGCCGGCCAATCCGACCGTGGTCAGCCCCAGCATTTT. This chain connects TRBV28 to TRBJ1-5; D ambiguous. CDR1 is MDHEN and CDR2 is SYDVKM in the germline V gene. Trimming shortened V by 11 bases and J by 6 bases, and 17 bases separated the two germline ends. This CDR3 is built from 13 residues.

This clonotype has only a few counts. The CDR3 is CAWMRGLTEAFF. Written as DNA, the CDR3 is TGTGCCTGGATGCGGGGGCTGACTGAAGCTTTCTTT. The chain combines TRBV30 with TRBJ1-1; tentatively, D is TRBD1 (6 bases). This CDR3 region has 12 residues. Germline CDR1 GTSNPN, CDR2 SVGIG (reference sequence). V lost 4 bases to trimming and J lost 5 bases, with 11 bases between them.

The chain links TRBV20-1 to TRBJ2-7; D is ambiguous. The CDR3 has 14 residues. In germline, CDR1 is DFQATT, CDR2 SNEGSKA (reference sequence). V gave up 5 bases and J gave up 2 bases, with 16 bases separating them. CDR3 residues: CSAARTPNAYEQYF. CDR3 in DNA: TGCAGTGCTGCTAGAACCCCCAACGCCTACGAGCAGTACTTC.

The chain links TRBV12-3 or TRBV12-4 to TRBJ2-7; TRBD1 aligns across 7 bases. The CDR3 is made up of 15 amino acids. With 6 bases clipped from V and 3 bases from J, the junction kept 11 bases outside the gene matches. The CDR3 DNA is TGTGCCAGCAGCGCCGGGACAGCCGCGTTCTACGAGCAGTACTTC. Protein: CASSAGTAAFYEQYF.

This clonotype was counted a few times. The genes are TRBV5-1 and TRBJ1-2; D not resolved. Deletions cut 4 bases from V and 9 bases from J, with 19 bases between. CDR1 and CDR2 from the germline V gene are SGHRS and YFSETQ. CDR3 length: 14 amino acids. The chain's CDR3 is CASSPAAADGSYTF. The CDR3 coding sequence is TGCGCCAGCAGCCCGGCGGCGGCCGATGGTAGCTACACCTTC.

V is TRBV4-1 and J is TRBJ1-2, with a weak D call TRBD1 (6 bases). V was cut by 0 bases and J by 8 bases, with 13 bases left in between. This CDR3 has 14 amino acids. Germline-derived CDR1 and CDR2 are MGHRA and YSYEKL. The DNA for the CDR3 is TGCGCCAGCAGCCAAGATTGGGGGGCGGGCGGCTACACCTTC. Protein: CASSQDWGAGGYTF.